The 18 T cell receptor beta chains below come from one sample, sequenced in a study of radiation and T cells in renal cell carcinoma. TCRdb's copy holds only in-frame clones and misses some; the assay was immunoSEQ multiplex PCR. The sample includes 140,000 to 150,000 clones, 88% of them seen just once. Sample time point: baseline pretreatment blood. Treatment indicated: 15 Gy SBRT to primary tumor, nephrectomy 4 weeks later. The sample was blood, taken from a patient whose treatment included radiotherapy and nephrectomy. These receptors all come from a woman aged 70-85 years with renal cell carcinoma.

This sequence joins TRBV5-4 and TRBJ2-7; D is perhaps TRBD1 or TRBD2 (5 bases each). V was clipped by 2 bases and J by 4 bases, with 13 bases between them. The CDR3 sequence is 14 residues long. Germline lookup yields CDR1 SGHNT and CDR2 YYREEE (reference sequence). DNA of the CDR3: TGTGCCAGCAGCTTCGAGGGGTCTAGGTACGAGCAGTACTTC. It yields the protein CASSFEGSRYEQYF.

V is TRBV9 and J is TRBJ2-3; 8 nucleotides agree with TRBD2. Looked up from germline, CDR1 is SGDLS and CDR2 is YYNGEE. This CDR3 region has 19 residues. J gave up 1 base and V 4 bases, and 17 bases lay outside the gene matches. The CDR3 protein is CASSPRGGGGGLRTDTQYF. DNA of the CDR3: TGTGCCAGCAGCCCCCGCGGTGGGGGCGGGGGGTTACGCACAGATACGCAGTATTTT.

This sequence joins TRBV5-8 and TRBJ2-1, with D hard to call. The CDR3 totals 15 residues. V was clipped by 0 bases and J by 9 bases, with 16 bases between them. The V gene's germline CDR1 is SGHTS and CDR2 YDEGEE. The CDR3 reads CASSLELIPGGEQFF. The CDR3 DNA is TGTGCCAGCAGCTTGGAATTGATTCCTGGTGGTGAGCAGTTCTTC.

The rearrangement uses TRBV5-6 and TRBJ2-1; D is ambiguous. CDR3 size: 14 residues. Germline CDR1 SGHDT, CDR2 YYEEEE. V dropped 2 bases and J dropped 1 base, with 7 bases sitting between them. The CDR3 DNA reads TGTGCCAGCAGCTTCGCTCTATCCTACAATGAGCAGTTCTTC. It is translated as CASSFALSYNEQFF.

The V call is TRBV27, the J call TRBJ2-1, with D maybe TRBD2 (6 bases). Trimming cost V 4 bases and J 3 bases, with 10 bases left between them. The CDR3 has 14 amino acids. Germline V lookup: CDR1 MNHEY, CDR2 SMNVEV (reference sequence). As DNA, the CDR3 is TGTGCCAGCAGTTCCTGGCGGGGCTACAATGAGCAGTTCTTC. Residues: CASSSWRGYNEQFF.

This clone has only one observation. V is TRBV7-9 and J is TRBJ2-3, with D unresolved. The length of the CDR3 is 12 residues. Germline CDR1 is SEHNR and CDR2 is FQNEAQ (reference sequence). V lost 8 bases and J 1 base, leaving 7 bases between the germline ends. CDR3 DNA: TGTGCCAGCGTTTCGCGCACAGATACGCAGTATTTT. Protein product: CASVSRTDTQYF. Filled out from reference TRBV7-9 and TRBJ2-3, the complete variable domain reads DTGVSQNPRHKITKRGQNVTFRCDPISEHNRLYWYRQTLGQGPEFLTYFQNEAQLEKSRLLSDRFSAERPKGSFSTLEIQRTEQGDSAMYLCASVSRTDTQYFGPGTRLTVL.

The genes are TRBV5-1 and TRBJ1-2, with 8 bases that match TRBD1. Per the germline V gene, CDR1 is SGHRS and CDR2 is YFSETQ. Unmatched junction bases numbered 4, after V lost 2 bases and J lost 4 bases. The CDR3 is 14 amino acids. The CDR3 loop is CASSLTTGVYGYTF. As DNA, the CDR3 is TGCGCCAGCAGCTTAACGACAGGGGTCTATGGCTACACCTTC.

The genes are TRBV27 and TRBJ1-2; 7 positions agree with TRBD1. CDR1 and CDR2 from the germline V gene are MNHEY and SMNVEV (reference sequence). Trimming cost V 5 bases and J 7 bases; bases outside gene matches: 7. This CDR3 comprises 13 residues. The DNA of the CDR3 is TGTGCCAGCAGTATGACAGGGAGATCTGGCTACACCTTC. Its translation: CASSMTGRSGYTF.

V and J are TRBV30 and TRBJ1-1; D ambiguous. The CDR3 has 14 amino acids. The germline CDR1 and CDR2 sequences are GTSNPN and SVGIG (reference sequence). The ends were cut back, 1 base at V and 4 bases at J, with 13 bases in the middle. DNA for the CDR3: TGTGCCTGGAGTGGGGCAGCCAAAGTCACTGAAGCTTTCTTT. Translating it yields CAWSGAAKVTEAFF.

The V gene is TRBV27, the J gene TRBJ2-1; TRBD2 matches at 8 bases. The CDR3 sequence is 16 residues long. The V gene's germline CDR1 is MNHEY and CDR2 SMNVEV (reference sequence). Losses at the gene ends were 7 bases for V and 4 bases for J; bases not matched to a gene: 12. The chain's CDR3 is CASTPRAGDIYNEQFF. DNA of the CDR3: TGTGCCAGCACCCCGCGAGCGGGGGATATATACAATGAGCAGTTCTTC.

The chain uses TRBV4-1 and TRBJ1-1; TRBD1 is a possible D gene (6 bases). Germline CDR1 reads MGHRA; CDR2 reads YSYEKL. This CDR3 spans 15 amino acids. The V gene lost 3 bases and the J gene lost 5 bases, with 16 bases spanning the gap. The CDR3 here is CASSQGTGKNTEAFF. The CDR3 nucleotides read TGCGCCAGCAGCCAGGGTACAGGGAAAAATACTGAAGCTTTCTTT.

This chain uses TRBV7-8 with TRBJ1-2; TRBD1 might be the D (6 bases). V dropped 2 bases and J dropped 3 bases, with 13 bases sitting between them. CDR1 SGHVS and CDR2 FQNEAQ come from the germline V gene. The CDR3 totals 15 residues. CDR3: CASSLSGGADYGYTF. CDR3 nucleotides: TGTGCCAGCAGCTTATCCGGGGGCGCGGACTATGGCTACACCTTC.

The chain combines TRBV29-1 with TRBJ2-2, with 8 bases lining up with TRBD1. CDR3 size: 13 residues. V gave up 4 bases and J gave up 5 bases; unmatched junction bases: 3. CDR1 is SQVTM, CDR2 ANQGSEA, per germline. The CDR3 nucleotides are TGCAGCGTTGGGACAGGGCCGACCGGGGAGCTGTTTTTT. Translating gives CSVGTGPTGELFF.

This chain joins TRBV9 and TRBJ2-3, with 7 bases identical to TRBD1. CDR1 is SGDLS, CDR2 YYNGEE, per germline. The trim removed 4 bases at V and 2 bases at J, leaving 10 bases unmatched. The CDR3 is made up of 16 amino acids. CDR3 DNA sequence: TGTGCCAGCAGCCTAACAGGGGCAGTTTCCACAGATACGCAGTATTTT. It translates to CASSLTGAVSTDTQYF.

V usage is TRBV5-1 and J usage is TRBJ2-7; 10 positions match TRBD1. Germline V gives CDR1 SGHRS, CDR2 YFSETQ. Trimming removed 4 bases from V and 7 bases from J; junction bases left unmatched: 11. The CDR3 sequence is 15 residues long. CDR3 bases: TGCGCCAGCAGCGCAGGGGACAGGGGAGCGTGGGAGCAGTACTTC. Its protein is CASSAGDRGAWEQYF.

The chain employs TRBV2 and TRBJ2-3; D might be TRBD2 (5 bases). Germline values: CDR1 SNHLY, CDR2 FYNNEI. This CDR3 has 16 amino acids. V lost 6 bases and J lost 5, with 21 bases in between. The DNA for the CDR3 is TGTGCCAGCAGCCCACCCGGGAACCCCTGGGGAGATACGCAGTATTTT. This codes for CASSPPGNPWGDTQYF.

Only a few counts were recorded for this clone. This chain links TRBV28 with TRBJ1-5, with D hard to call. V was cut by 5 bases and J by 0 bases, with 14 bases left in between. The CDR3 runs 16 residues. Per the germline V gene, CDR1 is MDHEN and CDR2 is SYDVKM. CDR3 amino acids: CASSPRSHYSNQPQHF. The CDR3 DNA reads TGTGCCAGCAGTCCACGTAGCCACTATAGCAATCAGCCCCAGCATTTT.

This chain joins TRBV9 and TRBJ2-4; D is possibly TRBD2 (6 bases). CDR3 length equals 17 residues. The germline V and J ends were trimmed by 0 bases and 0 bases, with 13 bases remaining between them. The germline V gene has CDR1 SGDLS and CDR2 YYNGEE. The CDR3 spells CASSVGGAGRAKNIQYF. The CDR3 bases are TGTGCCAGCAGCGTAGGAGGGGCGGGGAGAGCCAAAAACATTCAGTACTTC.